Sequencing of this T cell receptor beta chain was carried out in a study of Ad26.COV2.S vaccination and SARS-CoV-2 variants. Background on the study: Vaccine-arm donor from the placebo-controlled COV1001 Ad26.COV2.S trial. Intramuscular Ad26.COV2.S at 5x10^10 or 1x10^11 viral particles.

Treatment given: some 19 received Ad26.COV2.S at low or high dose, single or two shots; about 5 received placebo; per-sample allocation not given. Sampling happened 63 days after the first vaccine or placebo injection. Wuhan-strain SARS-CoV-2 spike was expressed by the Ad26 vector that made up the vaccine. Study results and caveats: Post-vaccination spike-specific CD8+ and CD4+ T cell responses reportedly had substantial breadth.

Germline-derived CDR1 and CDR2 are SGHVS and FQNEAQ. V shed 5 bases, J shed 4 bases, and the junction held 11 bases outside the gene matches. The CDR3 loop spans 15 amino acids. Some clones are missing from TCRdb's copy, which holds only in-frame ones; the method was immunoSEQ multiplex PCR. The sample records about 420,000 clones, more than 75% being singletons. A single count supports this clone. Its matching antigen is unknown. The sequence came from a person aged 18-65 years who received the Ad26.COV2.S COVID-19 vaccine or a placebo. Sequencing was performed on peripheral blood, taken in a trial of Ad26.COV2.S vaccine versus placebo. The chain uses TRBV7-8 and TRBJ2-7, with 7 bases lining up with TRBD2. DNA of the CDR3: TGTGCCAGCAGCATTGAACCGGGACTACCTTACGAGCAGTACTTC. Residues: CASSIEPGLPYEQYF.